What follows are 25 T cell receptor beta chains derived from one specimen sequenced in a study of blood T cells in healthy people across ages. PCR was performed a second time for about 6 to 12 cycles using a sample-barcoded 5' primer and a J-beta primer mix. TCRdb reprocessed the 5' RACE reads via MiXCR and lists one record per CDR3 protein. The repertoire holds 730,000 or so distinct CDR3 sequences, with 43% as singletons. What was sequenced was blood. Receptor source: a woman aged 55-70 years in good health.

This clonotype was seen a few times. The rearrangement joins TRBV18 to TRBJ2-1; maybe TRBD2 (5 bases). V was clipped by 8 bases and J by 4 bases, with 15 bases between them. Germline V gene lookup returns CDR1 KGHSH and CDR2 LQKENI. The CDR3 contains 14 residues. The CDR3 spells CASSPRGQYNEQFF. In DNA form, the CDR3 reads TGTGCCAGCAGCCCCCGAGGGCAATACAATGAGCAGTTCTTC.

The rearrangement uses TRBV24-1 and TRBJ2-1; D not resolved. There are 12 residues in the CDR3. Germline V gene data show CDR1 as KGHDR and CDR2 as SFDVKD. V lost 7 bases, J lost 7 bases, and 10 bases lay in between. This chain's CDR3 is CATRGYENEQFF. In DNA, the CDR3 is TGTGCCACCAGGGGCTACGAAAATGAGCAGTTCTTC.

In this sample, this clonotype turned up a few times. V gene TRBV2 combines with J gene TRBJ2-7; no clear D. Germline-derived CDR1 and CDR2 are SNHLY and FYNNEI. Deletions cut 4 bases from V and 7 bases from J, with 8 bases between. The CDR3 consists of 11 residues. CDR3 coding DNA: TGTGCCAGCAGTGTCGTCTATGAGCAGTACTTC. Its protein is CASSVVYEQYF. The entire variable domain, with the rest obtained from reference TRBV2 and TRBJ2-7, is as follows: EPEVTQTPSHQVTQMGQEVILRCVPISNHLYFYWYRQILGQKVEFLVSFYNNEISEKSEIFDDQFSVERPDGSNFTLKIRSTKLEDSAMYFCASSVVYEQYFGPGTRLTVT.

The chain combines TRBV28 with TRBJ2-1, with 7 nucleotides matching TRBD1. Germline V gene sequence: CDR1 MDHEN, CDR2 SYDVKM. The trim removed 5 bases at V and 0 bases at J, leaving 4 bases unmatched. This CDR3 is 15 amino acids long. For the CDR3, the DNA is TGTGCCAGCAGTCCAGGGGACAGCTCCTACAATGAGCAGTTCTTC. Amino acid sequence: CASSPGDSSYNEQFF.

This clonotype was seen only a few times. The chain links TRBV7-2 to TRBJ2-3; TRBD2 matches 9 bases. In germline, CDR1 is SGHTA, CDR2 FQGNSA. V was pared by 3 bases and J by 4 bases, with 5 bases of the junction left unmatched. This CDR3 spans 15 amino acids. The chain's CDR3 is CASSFLAGEADTQYF. The DNA of the CDR3 is TGTGCCAGCAGCTTTTTAGCGGGGGAGGCAGATACGCAGTATTTT. Looking up the rest from reference TRBV7-2 and TRBJ2-3 gives the full variable domain: GAGVSQSPSNKVTEKGKDVELRCDPISGHTALYWYRQSLGQGLEFLIYFQGNSAPDKSGLPSDRFSAERTGGSVSTLTIQRTQQEDSAVYLCASSFLAGEADTQYFGPGTRLTVL.

This clonotype was seen a few times. The chain combines TRBV7-3 with TRBJ2-3; D unclear. Trimming removed 5 bases from V and 0 bases from J, with 12 bases in between. Germline CDR1 reads SGHTA; CDR2 reads FQGTGA. The CDR3 runs 15 residues. The CDR3 nucleotides read TGTGCCAGCAGCCCCGCGGCAGCGAGCACAGATACGCAGTATTTT. Protein product: CASSPAAASTDTQYF.

The chain uses TRBV20-1 and TRBJ2-3; 9 bases agree with TRBD2. The CDR3 is 18 amino acids. Germline lookup yields CDR1 DFQATT and CDR2 SNEGSKA (reference sequence). Trimming at V came to 0 bases and at J to 0 bases, leaving 10 bases not matched to a gene. The CDR3 region is CSARDLASGGLSTDTQYF. As DNA, the CDR3 is TGCAGTGCTAGAGATCTTGCCAGCGGGGGGCTAAGCACAGATACGCAGTATTTT.

The gene calls are TRBV28 and TRBJ2-4, with 10 bases matching TRBD2. Germline CDR1 and CDR2: MDHEN and SYDVKM. Trimming at V came to 1 base and at J to 2 bases, leaving 5 bases not matched to a gene. CDR3 size: 17 residues. This chain's CDR3 is CASSLYRLAGTKNIQYF. The CDR3, as DNA: TGTGCCAGCAGTTTATACCGACTAGCGGGTACCAAAAACATTCAGTACTTC. Complete variable domain (other parts from reference TRBV28 and TRBJ2-4): DVKVTQSSRYLVKRTGEKVFLECVQDMDHENMFWYRQDPGLGLRLIYFSYDVKMKEKGDIPEGYSVSREKKERFSLILESASTNQTSMYLCASSLYRLAGTKNIQYFGAGTRLSVL.

This clonotype was detected many times. The chain combines TRBV6-6 with TRBJ1-2; D remains unclear. CDR1 MNHNY and CDR2 SVGAGI come from the germline V gene (reference sequence). There are 14 residues in the CDR3. The V gene lost 5 bases and the J gene lost 2 bases, with 12 bases spanning the gap. The CDR3 nucleotides read TGTGCCAGCAGTACCCCCGGGATGAACTATGGCTACACCTTC. Translation: CASSTPGMNYGYTF.

The J gene is TRBJ2-3, the V gene TRBV20-1; 8 nucleotides agree with TRBD2. V lost 5 bases to trimming and J lost 9 bases; unmatched junction nucleotides: 13. This CDR3 spans 14 amino acids. Looked up from germline, CDR1 is DFQATT and CDR2 is SNEGSKA (reference sequence). In DNA, the CDR3 is TGCAGTGCTGGCCCAGCGGGGGCCGAGGGGACGCAGTATTTT. As protein: CSAGPAGAEGTQYF.

This clonotype was picked up many times. This chain joins TRBV29-1 and TRBJ2-7, with 8 bases identical to TRBD1. V shed 7 bases and J 4 bases; nucleotides not matched to a gene: 6. The germline V gene has CDR1 SQVTM and CDR2 ANQGSEA. The length of the CDR3 is 12 residues. This chain's CDR3 is CSERQGWYEQYF. The DNA of the CDR3 is TGCAGCGAAAGACAGGGGTGGTACGAGCAGTACTTC.

This clonotype was observed a few times. The chain joins TRBV12-3 or TRBV12-4 to TRBJ2-7; D ambiguous. The CDR3 has 14 residues. The ends were cut back, 7 bases at V and 7 bases at J, with 20 bases in the middle. CDR3 region: CASNPQESYNEQYF. The DNA of the CDR3 is TGTGCCAGCAACCCCCAGGAGTCCTACAATGAGCAGTACTTC.

The V gene is TRBV5-1, the J gene TRBJ2-7, with TRBD1 identical over 12 bases. CDR1 is SGHRS and CDR2 is YFSETQ in the germline V gene. The CDR3 loop spans 16 amino acids. V dropped 0 bases and J dropped 4; count of bases not matched to a gene: 5. In DNA, the CDR3 is TGCGCCAGCAGCTTGGCCGGGACAGGGGGCTTGTACGAGCAGTACTTC. The encoded protein is CASSLAGTGGLYEQYF.

This clonotype was counted a few times. The gene calls are TRBV6-2 or TRBV6-3 and TRBJ1-4; D unclear. This CDR3 comprises 12 residues. Trimming shortened V by 4 bases and J by 8 bases, and 8 bases separated the two germline ends. Germline CDR1 reads MNHEY; CDR2 reads SVGEGT. Here the CDR3 DNA reads TGTGCCAGCAGTTGGGTCCGCGAAAAACTGTTTTTT. Translation gives CASSWVREKLFF.

This clonotype occurred a few times. The chain employs TRBV20-1 and TRBJ1-2; D unresolved. Looked up from germline, CDR1 is DFQATT and CDR2 is SNEGSKA (reference sequence). The CDR3 is 14 residues long. The ends were cut back, 0 bases at V and 1 base at J, with 9 bases in the middle. The CDR3 DNA reads as TGCAGTGCTAGAGATTATGACATTAACTATGGCTACACCTTC. Translating gives CSARDYDINYGYTF.

This clonotype was detected many times. V usage is TRBV4-2 and J usage is TRBJ2-5, with 7 bases aligning to TRBD2. This CDR3 is 15 amino acids long. The J segment lost 2 bases and the V segment lost 4 bases, leaving 7 bases of the junction unmatched. Germline loops: CDR1 LGHNA, CDR2 YNFKEQ. CDR3: CASSRQRDGQETQYF. CDR3 in DNA: TGTGCCAGCAGCCGCCAGCGGGACGGGCAAGAGACCCAGTACTTC.

The rearrangement joins TRBV6-5 to TRBJ1-1, with TRBD1 as a possible D gene (5 bases). The CDR3 is 15 residues long. Trimming left V 5 bases short and J 1 base short, with 14 bases between. Germline assignment: CDR1 MNHEY and CDR2 SVGAGI. The CDR3 loop is CASSRGRGRNTEAFF. CDR3 in DNA: TGTGCCAGCAGTCGGGGAAGGGGACGGAACACTGAAGCTTTCTTT.

This chain uses TRBV15 with TRBJ2-1; maybe TRBD1 (6 bases). The CDR3 has 13 amino acids. The V gene lost 0 bases and the J gene lost 13 bases, with 13 bases spanning the gap. Looked up from germline, CDR1 is LNHNV and CDR2 is YYDKDF (reference sequence). Written as DNA, the CDR3 is TGTGCCACCAGCAGAGATGTAAGACAGGCCCAGTTCTTC. Amino acid sequence: CATSRDVRQAQFF.

This clonotype has a handful of counts. The chain links TRBV10-3 to TRBJ1-5; D not resolved. The V gene's germline CDR1 is ENHRY and CDR2 SYGVKD. The germline V and J ends were trimmed by 4 bases and 3 bases, with 7 bases remaining between them. The CDR3 totals 13 residues. The DNA of the CDR3 is TGTGCCATCAGTGCAGACACCAATCAGCCCCAGCATTTT. Residues: CAISADTNQPQHF.

A remark on this clonotype: The conserved phenylalanine or tryptophan normally closing the CDR3 is absent here, so this likely arose from a read error. The chain combines TRBV7-3 with TRBJ2-1; 14 bases agree with TRBD2. The CDR3 is 17 residues long. J gave up 8 bases and V 3 bases, and 9 bases lay outside the gene matches. Per the germline V gene, CDR1 is SGHTA and CDR2 is FQGTGA. CDR3 nucleotide sequence: TGTGCCAGCAGCTTGCGGGGGGGACTAGCGGGAGCGGATGAGCAGTTCTTA. It specifies CASSLRGGLAGADEQFL.

This rearrangement joins TRBV12-3 or TRBV12-4 to TRBJ2-7, with a tentative D call TRBD2 (5 bases). Trimming shortened V by 5 bases and J by 3 bases, and 23 bases separated the two germline ends. The CDR3 loop spans 17 amino acids. The chain's CDR3 is CASSQPGVQRLNYEQYF. The CDR3 coding sequence is TGTGCCAGCAGTCAGCCAGGTGTCCAAAGACTAAACTACGAGCAGTACTTC.

This clonotype was seen more than once but under ten times. The chain links TRBV6-1 to TRBJ2-3; no clear D gene. The V end lost 1 base, the J end lost 7 bases, and 3 bases lay between the germline ends. The CDR3 has 11 amino acids. The germline CDR1 and CDR2 sequences are MNHNS and SASEGT. CDR3 sequence: CASSEGYTQYF. For the CDR3, the DNA is TGTGCCAGCAGTGAAGGATATACGCAGTATTTT.

This sequence joins TRBV11-2 and TRBJ2-7; a weak D match, TRBD2 (5 bases). Trimming took 5 bases from V and 6 from J, leaving 20 bases between them. Germline lookup yields CDR1 SGHAT and CDR2 FQNNGV. The CDR3 runs 15 residues. The CDR3 spells CASSPQVGRLGEQYF. CDR3 DNA: TGTGCCAGCAGCCCTCAGGTTGGGAGACTTGGCGAGCAGTACTTC.

V usage is TRBV4-3 and J usage is TRBJ2-1; a weak D match, TRBD2 (6 bases). The CDR3 totals 16 residues. The germline CDR1 and CDR2 sequences are LGHNA and YSLEER. V lost 0 bases to trimming and J lost 6 bases, with 15 bases between them. The CDR3 sequence is CASSQDRAGTRNEQFF. The CDR3 nucleotides are TGCGCCAGCAGCCAAGATCGGGCGGGGACCCGCAATGAGCAGTTCTTC.

On this clonotype itself: A junction end diverges from the germline sequence, so it may reflect a read error. V gene TRBV29-1 combines with J gene TRBJ2-1; 7 nucleotides match TRBD2. CDR1 and CDR2 (germline): SQVTM, ANQGSEA. The CDR3 is 15 residues long. CDR3 in DNA: TGCAGCGTTGATTTAGTCGGGAGGAATTACAATAAGCAGTTCTTC. Encoded protein: CSVDLVGRNYNKQFF.